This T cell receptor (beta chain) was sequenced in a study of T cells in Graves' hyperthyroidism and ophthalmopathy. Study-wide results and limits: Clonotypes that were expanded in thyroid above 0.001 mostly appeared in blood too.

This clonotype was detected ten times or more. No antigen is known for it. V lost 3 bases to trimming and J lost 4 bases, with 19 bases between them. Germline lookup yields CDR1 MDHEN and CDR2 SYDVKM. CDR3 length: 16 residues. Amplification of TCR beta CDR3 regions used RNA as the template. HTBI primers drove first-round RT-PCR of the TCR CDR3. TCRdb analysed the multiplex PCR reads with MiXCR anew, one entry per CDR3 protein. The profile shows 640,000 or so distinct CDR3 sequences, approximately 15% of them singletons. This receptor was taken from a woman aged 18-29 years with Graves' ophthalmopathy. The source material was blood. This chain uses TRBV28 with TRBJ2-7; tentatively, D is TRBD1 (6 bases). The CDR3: CASSFQGWGSVYEQYF. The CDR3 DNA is TGTGCCAGCAGTTTCCAGGGGTGGGGGAGTGTATACGAGCAGTACTTC.